This T cell receptor beta chain was recorded in a study of PD-1 blockade in classical Hodgkin lymphoma. This sample's time point: cycle 4 day 1 (C4D1), after five to seven weeks of nivolumab. Every one of the patients relapsed after autologous stem cell transplantation (brentuximab vedotin exposure was variable). With magnetic negative selection, CD4+ T cells were purified from PBMCs that had been thawed. CDR3 length equals 18 residues. Germline-derived CDR1 and CDR2 are MNHNS and SASEGT. Unmatched junction bases numbered 11, after V lost 2 bases and J lost 2 bases. Generated by immunoSEQ multiplex PCR, the TCRdb table keeps only in-frame clones and is missing some. Found here are 20,000 or so clones, 70% to 90% of them singletons; the top ten hold around 2.7%.

Sequencing was performed on CD4+ T cells from blood, taken before the fourth cycle of nivolumab. The chain joins TRBV6-1 to TRBJ2-7; 11 bases match TRBD2. The clonotype comes from a human donor with classical Hodgkin lymphoma. The CDR3 DNA follows: TGTGCCAGCAGTGAATCAGGTCAAATGGGACTAGCGGCCTACGAGCAGTACTTC. Translated, it gives CASSESGQMGLAAYEQYF.